The next 16 T cell receptor beta chains were all read from a single sample in a study of response to subunit inactivated influenza vaccine. A single record per CDR3 protein comes from TCRdb applying MiXCR to the RT-PCR reads. The repertoire holds 700,000 to 800,000 distinct CDR3 sequences, approximately 17% seen once, with under 13% in the top ten. Sequenced here: PBMCs from blood, sampled 5 days after vaccination. These receptors all come from a man in his fifties who received an inactivated influenza vaccine.

In its sample, this clonotype was seen a few times. This sequence joins TRBV20-1 and TRBJ2-7; D is perhaps TRBD1 or TRBD2 (5 bases each). V was pared by 3 bases and J by 6 bases, with 24 bases between. The CDR3 has 16 amino acids. Germline CDR1 reads DFQATT; CDR2 reads SNEGSKA (reference sequence). The CDR3 nucleotides are TGCAGTGCTAGGAACGCGCCGGGGCCTGGGGCCCGCGAGCAGTACTTC. It is translated as CSARNAPGPGAREQYF.

The chain has TRBV10-2 and TRBJ2-2; 8 bases match TRBD2. This CDR3 is 14 amino acids long. Per germline, CDR1 WSHSY and CDR2 SAAADI. The trim removed 1 base at V and 8 bases at J, leaving 3 bases unmatched. The CDR3 is CASSEFSGTGELFF. As DNA, the CDR3 is TGCGCCAGCAGTGAGTTTAGCGGGACTGGGGAGCTGTTTTTT.

V gene TRBV9 combines with J gene TRBJ2-1, with D hard to call. Per germline, CDR1 SGDLS and CDR2 YYNGEE. This CDR3 is 15 amino acids long. V was pared by 0 bases and J by 6 bases, with 13 bases between. DNA for the CDR3: TGTGCCAGCAGCGTAGTGGCAGGCCGGAGCAATGAGCAGTTCTTC. As protein: CASSVVAGRSNEQFF.

CDR3 residues: CASSLAGGRRTEAFF. The CDR3 DNA reads as TGTGCCAGCAGCCTGGCGGGGGGCCGGAGGACTGAAGCTTTCTTT. The V gene is TRBV12-3 or TRBV12-4, the J gene TRBJ1-1, with D possibly matching TRBD1 (6 bases). V lost 6 bases to trimming and J lost 5 bases, with 19 bases between them. The CDR3 extends over 15 amino acids.

This clonotype was seen at least ten times. The chain links TRBV4-2 to TRBJ2-5; no reliable D call. The CDR3 runs to 14 residues. V shed 0 bases and J shed 5 bases, with 10 bases lying between them. Germline CDR1 is LGHNA and CDR2 is YNFKEQ. The CDR3 DNA sequence: TGTGCCAGCAGCCAAGAAGTAGCCTCCGAGACCCAGTACTTC. This codes for CASSQEVASETQYF.

This clonotype has a count of ten or more. The chain couples TRBV4-2 to TRBJ2-2, with 8 bases fitting TRBD1. Germline CDR1 is LGHNA and CDR2 is YNFKEQ. Trimming cost V 1 base and J 0 bases; bases outside gene matches: 7. This CDR3 is 18 amino acids long. The CDR3 spells CASSQVLRGLANTGELFF. The CDR3 DNA follows: TGTGCCAGCAGCCAAGTCCTCAGGGGGCTCGCGAACACCGGGGAGCTGTTTTTT.

On this clonotype itself: Its ends do not fully match the called genes, so a read error is possible. The rearrangement joins TRBV10-3 to TRBJ2-3, with TRBD2 as a possible D gene (6 bases). From germline, CDR1 is ENHRY and CDR2 SYGVKD. This CDR3 is 11 amino acids long. The CDR3 loop reads CAISEAGRPLF. The CDR3 nucleotides are TGTGCCATCAGTGAGGCGGGACGCCCTCTTTTT.

The rearrangement links TRBV20-1 to TRBJ2-1, with 11 nucleotides matching TRBD2. With V trimmed by 4 bases and J by 10 bases, 9 bases remained unmatched. The CDR3 totals 14 residues. The germline V gene encodes CDR1 DFQATT and CDR2 SNEGSKA (reference sequence). DNA of the CDR3: TGCAGTGCTATTAGCGGGGGGGGTCTTGGGGAGCAGTTCTTC. Its protein is CSAISGGGLGEQFF.

The gene calls are TRBV20-1 and TRBJ2-1; D is ambiguous. The germline V gene encodes CDR1 DFQATT and CDR2 SNEGSKA (reference sequence). This CDR3 region has 13 residues. V was clipped by 3 bases and J by 4 bases, with 10 bases between them. The DNA for the CDR3 is TGCAGTGCTAGCCCGGGTCAGTACAATGAGCAGTTCTTC. The encoded protein is CSASPGQYNEQFF.

This clonotype appeared a few times. J is TRBJ2-1 and V is TRBV27; unclear D gene. Trimming left V 5 bases short and J 9 bases short, with 14 bases between. This CDR3 is 13 amino acids long. Looked up from germline, CDR1 is MNHEY and CDR2 is SMNVEV (reference sequence). The CDR3 spells CASSTNTVGEQFF. In DNA form, the CDR3 reads TGTGCCAGCAGTACAAATACGGTCGGTGAGCAGTTCTTC.

J is TRBJ2-2 and V is TRBV7-2; D is uncertain. V shed 5 bases and J shed 0 bases, with 7 bases lying between them. CDR3 size: 14 residues. CDR1 SGHTA and CDR2 FQGNSA come from the germline V gene. As DNA, the CDR3 is TGTGCCAGCAGCGCGGACGCGAACACCGGGGAGCTGTTTTTT. Translated: CASSADANTGELFF. The full variable domain, in which reference TRBV7-2 and TRBJ2-2 provide the parts outside the CDR3, is GAGVSQSPSNKVTEKGKDVELRCDPISGHTALYWYRQSLGQGLEFLIYFQGNSAPDKSGLPSDRFSAERTGGSVSTLTIQRTQQEDSAVYLCASSADANTGELFFGEGSRLTVL.

The chain links TRBV9 to TRBJ2-5, with D possibly being TRBD2 (5 bases). V gave up 4 bases and J gave up 3 bases, with 13 bases separating them. The germline V gene encodes CDR1 SGDLS and CDR2 YYNGEE. The CDR3 is made up of 14 amino acids. The CDR3 DNA follows: TGTGCCAGCAGCCCAAAGAAGGGAGAAGAGACCCAGTACTTC. Its protein is CASSPKKGEETQYF.

The V call is TRBV28, the J call TRBJ2-3; weak D call: TRBD1 (5 bases). This CDR3 is built from 16 residues. V was clipped by 5 bases and J by 2 bases, with 17 bases between them. CDR1 and CDR2 (germline): MDHEN, SYDVKM. The CDR3 loop reads CASSHYYRTHTDTQYF. CDR3 nucleotide sequence: TGTGCCAGCAGTCACTACTATAGGACACACACAGATACGCAGTATTTT.

This clonotype was seen ten or more times. The J gene is TRBJ2-5, the V gene TRBV12-3 or TRBV12-4; possible D gene TRBD2, 7 bases. The CDR3 loop spans 14 amino acids. V shed 5 bases and J shed 5 bases, with 15 bases lying between them. CDR3 protein: CASSPRGGGETQYF. DNA for the CDR3: TGTGCCAGCAGTCCGAGGGGGGGAGGCGAGACCCAGTACTTC.

The chain couples TRBV6-5 to TRBJ2-7, with D possibly being TRBD1 (6 bases). CDR1 is MNHEY, CDR2 SVGAGI, per germline. The germline V and J ends were trimmed by 2 bases and 0 bases, with 11 bases remaining between them. The CDR3 is 15 amino acids. CDR3 DNA: TGTGCCAGCAGTTACAGGGGGAAGAGCTCCTACGAGCAGTACTTC. It codes for CASSYRGKSSYEQYF.

This chain connects TRBV20-1 to TRBJ2-7; 8 positions match TRBD1. Germline CDR1 and CDR2: DFQATT and SNEGSKA (reference sequence). J lost 7 bases, V lost 3 bases, and 11 bases had no gene match. The CDR3 is 14 residues long. The CDR3 DNA is TGCAGTGCTAGGGTGGACAGGGTGTCGTGGGAGCAGTACTTC. Residues: CSARVDRVSWEQYF.